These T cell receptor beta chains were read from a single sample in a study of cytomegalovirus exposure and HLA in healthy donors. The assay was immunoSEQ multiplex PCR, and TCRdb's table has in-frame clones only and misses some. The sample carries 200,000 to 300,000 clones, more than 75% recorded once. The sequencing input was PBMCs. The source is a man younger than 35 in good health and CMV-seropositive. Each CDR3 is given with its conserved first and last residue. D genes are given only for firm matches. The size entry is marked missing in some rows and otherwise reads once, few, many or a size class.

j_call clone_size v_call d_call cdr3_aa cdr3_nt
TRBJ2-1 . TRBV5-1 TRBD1 CASSLDRGLSFF TGCGCCAGCAGCTTGGACAGGGGGCTTTCTTTCTTC
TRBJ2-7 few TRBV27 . CASSLSPDPDHEQYF TGTGCCAGCAGTTTAAGCCCCGACCCCGACCACGAGCAGTACTTC
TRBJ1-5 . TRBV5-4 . CASSLDLGPNQPQHF TGTGCCAGCAGCTTGGACCTGGGACCCAATCAGCCCCAGCATTTT
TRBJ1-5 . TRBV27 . CASSPMAVGVSQPQHF TGTGCCAGCAGTCCTATGGCGGTTGGGGTCAGTCAGCCCCAGCATTTT
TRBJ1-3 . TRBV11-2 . CASSLVGSGNTIYF TGTGCCAGCAGCTTAGTAGGCTCTGGAAACACCATATATTTT
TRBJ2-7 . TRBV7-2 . CASSLGNRGLYEQYF TGTGCCAGCAGCTTAGGCAACAGGGGACTCTACGAGCAGTACTTC
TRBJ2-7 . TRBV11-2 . CASSARLGSYEQYF TGTGCCAGCAGCGCTAGACTAGGTAGCTACGAGCAGTACTTC
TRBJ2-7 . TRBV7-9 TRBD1 CASSSWDRVYEQYF TGTGCCAGCAGCTCTTGGGACAGAGTCTACGAGCAGTACTTC
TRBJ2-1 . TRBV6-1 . CASQGTGSSYNEQFF TGTGCCAGCCAGGGCACAGGCTCATCCTACAATGAGCAGTTCTTC
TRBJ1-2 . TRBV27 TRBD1 CASSLIVPGQGERGYGYTF TGTGCCAGCAGTTTAATAGTCCCGGGACAGGGAGAGAGGGGCTATGGCTACACCTTC
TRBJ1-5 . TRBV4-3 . CASSQEHDQPQHF TGCGCCAGCAGCCAAGAGCATGATCAGCCCCAGCATTTT
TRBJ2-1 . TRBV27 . CASSFRAGLTHNEQFF TGTGCCAGCAGTTTTCGGGCAGGGCTAACTCACAATGAGCAGTTCTTC
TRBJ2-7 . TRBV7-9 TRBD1 CASSDSGTGNSYEQYF TGTGCCAGCAGCGACTCCGGGACAGGGAATTCCTACGAGCAGTACTTC
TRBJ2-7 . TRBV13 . CASSFHGGPYEQYF TGTGCCAGCAGCTTTCACGGCGGCCCCTACGAGCAGTACTTC
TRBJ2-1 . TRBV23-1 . CASSQSLVVHGEQFF TGCGCCAGCAGTCAATCGTTAGTCGTACATGGTGAGCAGTTCTTC
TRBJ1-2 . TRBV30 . CAWSGGTRSGYTF TGTGCCTGGAGTGGCGGCACCCGGTCTGGCTACACCTTC
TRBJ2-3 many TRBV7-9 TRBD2 CASSLTGGRVTDTQYF TGTGCCAGCAGCTTAACGGGCGGGAGAGTCACAGATACGCAGTATTTT
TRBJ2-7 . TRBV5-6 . CASSSAGTRDYEQYF TGTGCCAGCAGCTCAGCCGGGACTCGAGACTACGAGCAGTACTTC
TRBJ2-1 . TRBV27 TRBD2 CASSSVGGDEQFF TGTGCCAGCAGTTCGGTTGGGGGGGATGAGCAGTTCTTC
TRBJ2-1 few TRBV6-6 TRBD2 CASGLAGYNEQFF TGTGCCAGCGGGCTAGCGGGCTACAATGAGCAGTTCTTC
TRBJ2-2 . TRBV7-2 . CASSVFSGELFF TGTGCCAGCAGCGTTTTTTCCGGGGAGCTGTTTTTT
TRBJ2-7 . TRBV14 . CASSQEWEYEQYF TGTGCCAGCAGCCAAGAATGGGAGTACGAGCAGTACTTC
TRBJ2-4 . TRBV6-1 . CASSDGLAKNIQYF TGTGCCAGCAGTGACGGCCTGGCCAAAAACATTCAGTACTTC
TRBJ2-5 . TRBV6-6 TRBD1 CASRRGQVGQETQYF TGTGCCAGCAGAAGAGGACAGGTGGGGCAAGAGACCCAGTACTTC
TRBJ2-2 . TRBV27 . CASSPLSGPGELFF TGTGCCAGCAGTCCTTTGAGCGGCCCCGGGGAGCTGTTTTTT
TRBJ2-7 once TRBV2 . CASKQSYEQYF TGTGCCAGCAAACAGAGCTACGAGCAGTACTTC
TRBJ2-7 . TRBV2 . CASSGDRNSYEQYF TGTGCCAGCAGTGGCGACCGAAACTCCTACGAGCAGTACTTC
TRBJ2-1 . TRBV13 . CASSRGAKFYEQFF TGTGCCAGCAGCCGCGGGGCTAAATTCTATGAGCAGTTCTTC
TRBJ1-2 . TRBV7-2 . CASSSNLGEGYTF TGTGCCAGCAGCTCGAACCTGGGAGAAGGCTACACCTTC
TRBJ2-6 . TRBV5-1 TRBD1 CASRDRAGANVLTF TGCGCCAGCAGGGACAGGGCCGGGGCCAACGTCCTGACTTTC
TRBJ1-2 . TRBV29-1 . CSVDTASYGYTF TGCAGCGTAGACACAGCCAGCTATGGCTACACCTTC
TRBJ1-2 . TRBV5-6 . CASSSPGAVYGYTF TGTGCCAGCAGCTCACCGGGGGCAGTTTATGGCTACACCTTC
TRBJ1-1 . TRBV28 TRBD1 CASSFSDRGFLEAFF TGTGCCAGCAGTTTCTCGGACAGGGGGTTTCTCGAAGCTTTCTTT
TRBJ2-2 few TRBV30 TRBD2 CAWSRNSGRNAGELFF TGTGCCTGGAGTCGTAATAGCGGGAGAAATGCCGGGGAGCTGTTTTTT
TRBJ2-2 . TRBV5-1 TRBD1 CASSVGQGGTGELFF TGCGCCAGCAGCGTGGGACAGGGAGGCACCGGGGAGCTGTTTTTT
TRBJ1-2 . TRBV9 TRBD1 CASSASGGADYGYTF TGTGCCAGCAGCGCCTCAGGGGGCGCTGACTATGGCTACACCTTC